The rows below give T cell receptor beta chains drawn from one sample of a study of cytomegalovirus exposure and HLA in healthy donors. Measured with immunoSEQ multiplex PCR; TCRdb has only the in-frame clones, and not every one. The top ten hold 5% to 6% of the sample, which has more than 150,000 clones, 75% to 80% seen once. Material for sequencing was PBMCs. These receptors were collected from a woman aged 30 to 39 in good health and CMV-seropositive. Both conserved end residues are part of each CDR3. Each record gives: J gene, V gene, D gene, clone size, CDR3 protein, CDR3 DNA. The D gene is left open where the match is weak. The listing skips clone size in some rows; elsewhere it reads once, few, many or a size class.

j_gene: TRBJ2-7; v_gene: TRBV14; d_gene: .; abundance: .; CDR3aa: CASSHPLSAGVNEQYF; CDR3nt: TGTGCCAGCAGCCACCCCCTGTCGGCAGGGGTAAACGAGCAGTACTTC
j_gene: TRBJ1-4; v_gene: TRBV7-9; d_gene: .; abundance: .; CDR3aa: CASSLALGGGGNQKLFF; CDR3nt: TGTGCCAGCAGCTTAGCCCTCGGCGGGGGAGGTAACCAAAAACTGTTTTTT
j_gene: TRBJ1-2; v_gene: TRBV6-1; d_gene: TRBD1; abundance: .; CDR3aa: CASSAGTGGVYGYTF; CDR3nt: TGTGCCAGCAGTGCGGGGACAGGGGGCGTCTATGGCTACACCTTC
j_gene: TRBJ1-3; v_gene: TRBV5-4; d_gene: TRBD1; abundance: few; CDR3aa: CASSLGGQGFGNTIYF; CDR3nt: TGTGCCAGCAGCCTGGGAGGACAGGGGTTCGGAAACACCATATATTTT
j_gene: TRBJ2-7; v_gene: TRBV5-1; d_gene: .; abundance: .; CDR3aa: CASSPGVNSLLEQYF; CDR3nt: TGCGCCAGCAGCCCAGGGGTTAACTCATTGCTCGAGCAGTACTTC
j_gene: TRBJ2-3; v_gene: TRBV7-2; d_gene: .; abundance: .; CDR3aa: CASSITGPDTQYF; CDR3nt: TGTGCCAGCAGCATAACAGGGCCCGATACGCAGTATTTT
j_gene: TRBJ2-5; v_gene: TRBV15; d_gene: TRBD1; abundance: .; CDR3aa: CATSRTGGEETQYF; CDR3nt: TGTGCCACCTCTCGGACAGGGGGCGAGGAGACCCAGTACTTC
j_gene: TRBJ2-5; v_gene: TRBV7-2; d_gene: .; abundance: .; CDR3aa: CASSSEWGRETQYF; CDR3nt: TGTGCCAGCAGCTCGGAGTGGGGGCGGGAGACCCAGTACTTC
j_gene: TRBJ2-5; v_gene: TRBV7-9; d_gene: TRBD1; abundance: .; CDR3aa: CASSPSRQGAIQETQYF; CDR3nt: TGTGCCAGCAGCCCGTCTCGGCAGGGGGCGATACAGGAGACCCAGTACTTC
j_gene: TRBJ2-3; v_gene: TRBV4-2; d_gene: .; abundance: .; CDR3aa: CASSQGFMTRDWADTQYF; CDR3nt: TGTGCCAGCAGCCAAGGCTTCATGACACGGGATTGGGCAGATACGCAGTATTTT
j_gene: TRBJ2-5; v_gene: TRBV19; d_gene: .; abundance: .; CDR3aa: CASSKQLGYETQYF; CDR3nt: TGTGCCAGTAGTAAACAACTCGGGTATGAGACCCAGTACTTC
j_gene: TRBJ1-5; v_gene: TRBV19; d_gene: .; abundance: .; CDR3aa: CASSIGLVQPQHF; CDR3nt: TGTGCCAGTAGTATTGGGCTCGTTCAGCCCCAGCATTTT
j_gene: TRBJ2-5; v_gene: TRBV28; d_gene: TRBD1; abundance: .; CDR3aa: CASSPTGLGETQYF; CDR3nt: TGTGCCAGCAGTCCGACAGGGTTAGGAGAGACCCAGTACTTC
j_gene: TRBJ2-7; v_gene: TRBV7-3; d_gene: .; abundance: few; CDR3aa: CASSLLQGAEQYF; CDR3nt: TGTGCCAGCAGCTTGCTACAGGGCGCCGAGCAGTACTTC
j_gene: TRBJ2-1; v_gene: TRBV7-9; d_gene: TRBD1; abundance: .; CDR3aa: CASSHMDRGNEQFF; CDR3nt: TGTGCCAGCAGCCACATGGACAGGGGCAATGAGCAGTTCTTC
j_gene: TRBJ2-3; v_gene: TRBV7-8; d_gene: .; abundance: .; CDR3aa: CASSLGISDTQYF; CDR3nt: TGTGCCAGCAGCTTAGGTATTAGTGATACGCAGTATTTT
j_gene: TRBJ2-2; v_gene: TRBV9; d_gene: TRBD1; abundance: .; CDR3aa: CASSVGFQGATGELFF; CDR3nt: TGTGCCAGCAGCGTAGGTTTCCAGGGGGCGACCGGGGAGCTGTTTTTT
j_gene: TRBJ2-3; v_gene: TRBV6-1; d_gene: TRBD2; abundance: .; CDR3aa: CASGSGSGSTDTQYF; CDR3nt: TGTGCCAGCGGGAGCGGGAGTGGGAGCACAGATACGCAGTATTTT
j_gene: TRBJ1-4; v_gene: TRBV7-2; d_gene: TRBD1; abundance: few; CDR3aa: CASSSPTGANEKLFF; CDR3nt: TGTGCCAGCAGCTCACCGACAGGGGCGAATGAAAAACTGTTTTTT
j_gene: TRBJ2-1; v_gene: TRBV27; d_gene: .; abundance: .; CDR3aa: CASSQQGFSYNEQFF; CDR3nt: TGTGCCAGCAGCCAACAGGGATTTTCCTACAATGAGCAGTTCTTC
j_gene: TRBJ1-5; v_gene: TRBV6-5; d_gene: TRBD1; abundance: once; CDR3aa: CASSTGTGGNQPQHF; CDR3nt: TGTGCCAGCAGCACCGGTACAGGGGGCAATCAGCCCCAGCATTTT
j_gene: TRBJ1-1; v_gene: TRBV4-3; d_gene: .; abundance: .; CDR3aa: CASSQVQGTEAFF; CDR3nt: TGCGCCAGCAGCCAAGTACAGGGTACTGAAGCTTTCTTT
j_gene: TRBJ2-5; v_gene: TRBV5-1; d_gene: TRBD2; abundance: .; CDR3aa: CASSLSASGRGETQYF; CDR3nt: TGCGCCAGCAGCTTGAGCGCTAGCGGGAGGGGGGAGACCCAGTACTTC
j_gene: TRBJ1-2; v_gene: TRBV5-1; d_gene: .; abundance: .; CDR3aa: CASSLEEEAYGYTF; CDR3nt: TGCGCCAGCAGCTTGGAGGAGGAGGCCTATGGCTACACCTTC
j_gene: TRBJ1-6; v_gene: TRBV6-1; d_gene: TRBD1; abundance: once; CDR3aa: CASSEVATGANSPLHF; CDR3nt: TGTGCCAGCAGTGAAGTGGCGACAGGGGCGAATTCACCCCTCCACTTT
j_gene: TRBJ2-7; v_gene: TRBV10-2; d_gene: .; abundance: .; CDR3aa: CASSVTGSSYEQYF; CDR3nt: TGCGCCAGCAGTGTCACAGGGAGCTCCTACGAGCAGTACTTC
j_gene: TRBJ1-2; v_gene: TRBV5-6; d_gene: .; abundance: .; CDR3aa: CASSLGQGQGNYGYTF; CDR3nt: TGTGCCAGCAGCTTGGGCCAGGGGCAGGGTAACTATGGCTACACCTTC